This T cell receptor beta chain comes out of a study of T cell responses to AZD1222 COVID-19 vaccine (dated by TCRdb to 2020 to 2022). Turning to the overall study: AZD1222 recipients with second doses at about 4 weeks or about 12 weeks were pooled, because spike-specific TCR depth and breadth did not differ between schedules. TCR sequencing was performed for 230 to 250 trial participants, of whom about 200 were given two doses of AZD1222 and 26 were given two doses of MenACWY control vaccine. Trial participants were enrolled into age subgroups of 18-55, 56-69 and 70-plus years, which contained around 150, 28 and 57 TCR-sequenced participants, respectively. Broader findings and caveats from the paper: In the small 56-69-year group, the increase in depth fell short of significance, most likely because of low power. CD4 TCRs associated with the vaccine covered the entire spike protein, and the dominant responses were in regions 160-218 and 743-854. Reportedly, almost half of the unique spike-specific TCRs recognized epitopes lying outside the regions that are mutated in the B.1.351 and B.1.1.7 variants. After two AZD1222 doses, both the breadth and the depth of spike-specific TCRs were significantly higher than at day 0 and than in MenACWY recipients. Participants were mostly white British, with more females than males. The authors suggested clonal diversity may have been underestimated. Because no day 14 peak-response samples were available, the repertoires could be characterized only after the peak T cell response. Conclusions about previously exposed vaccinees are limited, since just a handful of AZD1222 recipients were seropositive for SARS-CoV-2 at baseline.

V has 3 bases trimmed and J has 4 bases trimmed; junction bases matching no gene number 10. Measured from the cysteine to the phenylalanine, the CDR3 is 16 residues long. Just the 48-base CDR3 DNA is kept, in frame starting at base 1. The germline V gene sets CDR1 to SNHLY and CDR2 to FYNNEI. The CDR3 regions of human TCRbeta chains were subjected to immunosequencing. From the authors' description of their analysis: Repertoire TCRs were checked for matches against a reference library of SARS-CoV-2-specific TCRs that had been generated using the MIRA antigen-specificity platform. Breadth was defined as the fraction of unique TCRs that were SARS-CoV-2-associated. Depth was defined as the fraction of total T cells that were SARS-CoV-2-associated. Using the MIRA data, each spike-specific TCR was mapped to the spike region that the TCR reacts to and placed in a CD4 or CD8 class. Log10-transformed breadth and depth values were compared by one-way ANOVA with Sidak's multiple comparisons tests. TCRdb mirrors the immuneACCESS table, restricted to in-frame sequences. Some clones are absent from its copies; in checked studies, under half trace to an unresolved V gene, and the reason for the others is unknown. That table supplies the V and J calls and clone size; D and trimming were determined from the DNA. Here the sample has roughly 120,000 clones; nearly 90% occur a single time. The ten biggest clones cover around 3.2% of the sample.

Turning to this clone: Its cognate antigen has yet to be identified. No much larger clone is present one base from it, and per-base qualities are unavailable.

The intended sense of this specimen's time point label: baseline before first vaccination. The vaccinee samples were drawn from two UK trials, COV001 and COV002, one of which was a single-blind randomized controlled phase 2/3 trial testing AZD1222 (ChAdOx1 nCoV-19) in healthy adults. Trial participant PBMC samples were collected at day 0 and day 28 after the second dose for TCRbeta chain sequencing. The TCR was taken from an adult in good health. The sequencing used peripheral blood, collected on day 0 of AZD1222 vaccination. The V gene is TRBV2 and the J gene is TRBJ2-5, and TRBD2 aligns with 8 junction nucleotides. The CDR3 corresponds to CASSDAGGVGRETQYF. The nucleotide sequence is TGTGCCAGCAGTGATGCGGGGGGAGTTGGCCGAGAGACCCAGTACTTC.